This TCR beta chain appears in the sequencing data of a study of regulatory dendritic cells for organ transplantation. Per germline, CDR1 LNHDA and CDR2 SQIVND (reference sequence). The CDR3 totals 15 residues. The V and J ends lost 3 bases and 8 bases, in that order; junction bases with no gene match: 5. A word on this clone: What it binds is not known.

Study-level results: Regulatory dendritic cells appeared to expand memory CD8+ clones less than mature ones.

Only in-frame clones appear in the TCRdb table, and some are missing; sequencing was by immunoSEQ multiplex PCR. The repertoire holds about 12,000 clones, 75% to 85% seen once, with around 0.98% in the top ten. CFSE-labeled sorted T cells met regulatory or mature dendritic cells for more than four days. Naive CD45RA+ and memory CD45RO+ CD4+ or CD8+ T cells were FACS-sorted. The origin of this receptor is a human donor in good health. The sequenced material came from naive CD8+ T cells from blood cultured with regulatory dendritic cells. Subset specified: CD45RA+ naive T cells. The V and J genes are TRBV19 and TRBJ1-4; 11 nucleotides line up with TRBD1. The CDR3 loop reads CASSILGQGDEKLFF. CDR3 DNA: TGTGCCAGTAGTATCTTGGGACAGGGGGACGAAAAACTGTTTTTT.